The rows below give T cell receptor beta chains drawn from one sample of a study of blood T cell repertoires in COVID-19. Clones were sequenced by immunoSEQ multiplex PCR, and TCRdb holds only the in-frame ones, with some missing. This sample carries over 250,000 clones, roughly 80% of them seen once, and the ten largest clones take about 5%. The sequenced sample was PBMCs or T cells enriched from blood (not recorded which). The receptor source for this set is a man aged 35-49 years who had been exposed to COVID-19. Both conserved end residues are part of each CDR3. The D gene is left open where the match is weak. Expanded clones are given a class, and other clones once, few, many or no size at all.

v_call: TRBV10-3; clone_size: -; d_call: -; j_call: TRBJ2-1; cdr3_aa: CAISETEEGEEQFF; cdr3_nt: TGTGCCATCAGTGAGACGGAGGAGGGAGAGGAGCAGTTCTTC
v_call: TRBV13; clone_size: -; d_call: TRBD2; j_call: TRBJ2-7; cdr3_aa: CASSQRLSGRILYEQYF; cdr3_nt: TGTGCCAGCAGCCAAAGACTTAGCGGGAGGATCCTCTACGAGCAGTACTTC
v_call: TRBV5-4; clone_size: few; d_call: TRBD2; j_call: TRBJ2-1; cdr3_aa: CASSRTSGSSNEQFF; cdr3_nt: TGTGCCAGCAGCCGCACTAGCGGGAGCTCCAATGAGCAGTTCTTC
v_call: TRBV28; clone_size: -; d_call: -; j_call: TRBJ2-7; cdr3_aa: CASSSPLGGGTYEQYF; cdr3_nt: TGTGCCAGCAGTTCCCCTCTAGGGGGGGGGACTTACGAGCAGTACTTC
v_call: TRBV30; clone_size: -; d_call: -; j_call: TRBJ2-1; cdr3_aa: CASLPASAYGEQFF; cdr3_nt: TGTGCCTCTCTCCCCGCTAGCGCTTACGGTGAGCAGTTCTTC
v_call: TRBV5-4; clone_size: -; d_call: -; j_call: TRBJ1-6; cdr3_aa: CASRPFLEAPLHF; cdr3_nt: TGTGCCAGCAGACCTTTCCTTGAAGCCCCCCTCCACTTT
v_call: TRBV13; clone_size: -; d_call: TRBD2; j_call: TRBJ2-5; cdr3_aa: CASSSGGTSQSPETQYF; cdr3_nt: TGTGCCAGCAGCTCCGGCGGGACTAGCCAGTCCCCAGAGACCCAGTACTTC
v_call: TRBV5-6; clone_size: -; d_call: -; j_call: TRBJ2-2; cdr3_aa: CASSSAGQILTGELFF; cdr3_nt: TGTGCCAGCAGCTCGGCGGGACAGATACTGACCGGGGAGCTGTTTTTT
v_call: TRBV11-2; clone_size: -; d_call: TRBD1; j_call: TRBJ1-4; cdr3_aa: CASSPRGPTTEKLFF; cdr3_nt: TGTGCCAGCAGCCCCAGGGGGCCTACGACTGAAAAACTGTTTTTT
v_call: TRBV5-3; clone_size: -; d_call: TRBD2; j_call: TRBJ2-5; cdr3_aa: CARSSGGLAQETQYF; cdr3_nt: TGTGCCAGAAGCTCGGGAGGACTAGCACAAGAGACCCAGTACTTC
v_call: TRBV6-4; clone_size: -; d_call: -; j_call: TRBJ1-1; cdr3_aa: CASSGSQGSEAFF; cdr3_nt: TGTGCCAGCAGTGGCTCCCAGGGTTCTGAAGCTTTCTTT
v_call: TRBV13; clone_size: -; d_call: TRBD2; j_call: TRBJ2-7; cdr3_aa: CASSPSGGSYEQYF; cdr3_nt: TGTGCCAGCAGCCCGAGCGGGGGGTCCTACGAGCAGTACTTC
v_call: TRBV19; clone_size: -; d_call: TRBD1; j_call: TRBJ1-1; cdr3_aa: CASKRQGREYTEAFF; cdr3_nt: TGTGCCAGTAAGAGACAGGGGCGAGAATATACTGAAGCTTTCTTT
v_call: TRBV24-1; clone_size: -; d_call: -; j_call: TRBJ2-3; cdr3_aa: CATSEYGSPDTQYF; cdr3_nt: TGTGCCACCAGTGAATACGGGAGTCCAGATACGCAGTATTTT
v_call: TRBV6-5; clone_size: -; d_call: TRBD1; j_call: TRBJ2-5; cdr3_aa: CASNRDRGAETQYF; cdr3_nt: TGTGCCAGCAACAGGGACAGGGGAGCAGAGACCCAGTACTTC
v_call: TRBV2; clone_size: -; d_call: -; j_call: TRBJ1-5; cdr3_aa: CASSEGSPQPQHF; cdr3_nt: TGTGCCAGCAGTGAGGGCAGCCCTCAGCCCCAGCATTTT
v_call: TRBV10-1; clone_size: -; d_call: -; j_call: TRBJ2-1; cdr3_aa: CASSETPRLEQFF; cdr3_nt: TGCGCCAGCAGTGAGACCCCTAGGCTTGAGCAGTTCTTC
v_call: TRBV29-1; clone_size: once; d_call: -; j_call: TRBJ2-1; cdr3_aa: CSASDSSYNEQFF; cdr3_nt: TGCAGCGCCTCCGACAGCTCCTACAATGAGCAGTTCTTC
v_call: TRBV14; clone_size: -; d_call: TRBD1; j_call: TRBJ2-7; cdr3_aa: CASSDPGTGLPSREQYF; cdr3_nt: TGTGCCAGCAGCGACCCCGGGACAGGGCTCCCCTCCCGCGAGCAGTACTTC
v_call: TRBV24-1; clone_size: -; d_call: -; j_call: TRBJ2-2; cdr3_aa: CATSGGGGELFF; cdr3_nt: TGTGCCACCAGTGGAGGAGGCGGGGAGCTGTTTTTT
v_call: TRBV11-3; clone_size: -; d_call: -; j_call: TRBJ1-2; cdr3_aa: CASSPGQGPWGYTF; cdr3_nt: TGTGCCAGCAGCCCCGGGCAGGGGCCCTGGGGCTACACCTTC
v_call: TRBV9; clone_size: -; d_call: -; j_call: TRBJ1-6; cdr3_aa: CASSASRDSPLHF; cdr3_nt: TGTGCCAGCAGCGCGTCGAGGGATTCACCCCTCCACTTT
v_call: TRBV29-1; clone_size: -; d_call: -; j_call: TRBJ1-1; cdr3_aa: CSVGPGKIVEAFF; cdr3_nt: TGCAGCGTTGGTCCAGGGAAGATAGTTGAAGCTTTCTTT
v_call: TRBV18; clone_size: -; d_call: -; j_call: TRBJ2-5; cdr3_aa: CASSPMEETQYF; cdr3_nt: TGTGCCAGCTCACCAATGGAGGAGACCCAGTACTTC